A selection of T cell receptor beta chains follows, all from one sample in a study of vaccination and CD4 T cells after COVID-19. Antigens of these TCRs are unknown. TCRdb analysed the PCR reads with MiXCR anew, one entry per CDR3 protein. Here the sample spans 15,000 to 20,000 distinct CDR3 sequences, approximately 40% being singletons. Sequenced material: CD4+ T cells from blood, cultured in vitro, taken after SARS-CoV-2 vaccination. Receptor source: a human donor who had recovered from COVID-19. The CDR3 runs from the conserved cysteine through the conserved F or W. A D gene is named only where the DNA matches it firmly. Some rows mark clone size as missing; the rest say once, few, many or name a class of expanded clone.

v_call	clone_size	j_call	d_call	cdr3_aa	cdr3_nt
TRBV6-5	NA	TRBJ2-5	NA	CASSYVSAETQYF	TGTGCCAGCAGTTACGTCTCAGCGGAGACCCAGTACTTC
TRBV6-1	few	TRBJ1-6	NA	CASSAWSPLHF	TGTGCCAGCAGCGCTTGGTCACCCCTCCACTTT
TRBV25-1	NA	TRBJ1-1	NA	CASSDWSGNTEAFF	TGTGCCAGCAGTGATTGGAGTGGGAACACTGAAGCTTTCTTT
TRBV4-2	once	TRBJ2-5	TRBD2	CASSPVLAGLQETQYF	TGTGCCAGCAGCCCAGTTTTAGCGGGGTTACAAGAGACCCAGTACTTC
TRBV27	NA	TRBJ2-1	TRBD2	CASSSRLAGRNEQFF	TGTGCCAGCAGTTCCCGACTAGCGGGGCGGAATGAGCAGTTCTTC
TRBV20-1	NA	TRBJ1-1	NA	CSAPFQGNTEAFF	TGCAGTGCTCCCTTCCAGGGGAACACTGAAGCTTTCTTT
TRBV7-2	NA	TRBJ1-6	NA	CASSSIRQNNSPLHF	TGTGCCAGCAGCTCCATTAGACAGAATAATTCACCCCTCCACTTT
TRBV7-2	NA	TRBJ1-5	NA	CASTGFSNQPQHF	TGTGCCAGCACAGGGTTTAGCAATCAGCCCCAGCATTTT
TRBV11-3	few	TRBJ2-7	NA	CASSLAGTPSYEQYF	TGTGCCAGCAGCTTGGCCGGGACACCCTCCTACGAGCAGTACTTC
TRBV6-1	NA	TRBJ1-5	TRBD1	CASSPDRGRQPQHF	TGTGCCAGCAGTCCTGACAGGGGGCGTCAGCCCCAGCATTTT
TRBV2	NA	TRBJ2-7	NA	CASSWTRYEQYF	TGTGCCAGCTCTTGGACCCGATACGAGCAGTACTTC
TRBV6-2/TRBV6-3	few	TRBJ1-6	TRBD1	CASSGGTGALSYNSPLHF	TGTGCCAGCAGTGGCGGGACAGGAGCTCTCTCCTATAATTCACCCCTCCACTTT
TRBV20-1	few	TRBJ2-7	TRBD2	CSAQGPGTSGMEQYF	TGCAGTGCTCAGGGTCCCGGGACTAGCGGGATGGAGCAGTACTTC
TRBV20-1	few	TRBJ1-1	TRBD1	CSAQGQGRTEAFF	TGCAGTGCCCAGGGACAGGGGAGGACTGAAGCTTTCTTT
TRBV7-2	NA	TRBJ2-7	TRBD2	CASSLVSAGALEQYF	TGTGCCAGCAGCTTAGTGTCAGCGGGAGCTTTAGAGCAGTACTTC
TRBV5-1	NA	TRBJ1-6	TRBD1	CASSTGQGNSPLHF	TGCGCCAGCAGTACTGGACAGGGTAATTCACCCCTCCACTTT
TRBV5-6	NA	TRBJ1-6	NA	CASSLRGARVSPLHF	TGTGCCAGCAGCTTGCGGGGGGCGAGGGTCTCACCCCTCCACTTT
TRBV5-4	NA	TRBJ2-7	NA	CASSTDIGAYEQYF	TGTGCCAGCAGCACGGATATCGGTGCCTACGAGCAGTACTTC
TRBV20-1	few	TRBJ1-1	NA	CSARSSGLAGNTEAFF	TGCAGTGCTAGATCCTCGGGTCTCGCGGGGAACACTGAAGCTTTCTTT
TRBV7-2	NA	TRBJ2-3	TRBD1	CASSLDRGVDTQYF	TGTGCCAGCAGCTTAGACAGGGGGGTAGATACGCAGTATTTT
TRBV10-3	few	TRBJ2-2	TRBD1	CAISETGTANTGELFF	TGTGCCATCAGTGAGACCGGGACAGCGAACACCGGGGAGCTGTTTTTT
TRBV18	NA	TRBJ2-5	NA	CASSPWGGETQYF	TGTGCCAGCTCACCTTGGGGCGGAGAGACCCAGTACTTC
TRBV19	NA	TRBJ2-5	NA	CASSIGKTQYF	TGTGCCAGTAGTATAGGAAAGACCCAGTACTTC
TRBV7-9	few	TRBJ1-1	TRBD1	CASSSGQGHTEAFF	TGTGCCAGCAGCTCGGGACAGGGTCACACTGAAGCTTTCTTT
TRBV20-1	few	TRBJ2-5	NA	CSATVGGGQETQYF	TGCAGTGCCACTGTGGGAGGGGGGCAAGAGACCCAGTACTTC
TRBV4-1	NA	TRBJ2-7	NA	CASSQDLARYEQYF	TGCGCCAGCAGCCAAGATCTTGCCCGCTACGAGCAGTACTTC
TRBV5-6	NA	TRBJ1-5	NA	CASSKETGYMNNQPQHF	TGTGCCAGCAGCAAGGAAACAGGGTACATGAATAATCAGCCCCAGCATTTT
TRBV25-1	NA	TRBJ1-5	NA	CASSVGNQPQHF	TGTGCCAGCAGTGTAGGAAATCAGCCCCAGCATTTT